Sequencing of this T cell receptor (beta chain) was carried out in a study of shared clonotypes between healthy human individuals. In regard to this clone: Its antigen is still unknown.

Study-level points and caveats: On the whole, naive subsets had larger estimated richness than memory subsets had.

Genomic DNA per cell subset filled all wells of several immunoSEQ plates. Authors' methods: From ImmunoSEQ came sequences covering only the junction and carrying no quality scores, so filtering differed. Libraries were prepared by immunoSEQ multiplex PCR; TCRdb keeps only in-frame clonotypes and omits some of them. That table furnishes V, J and clone size, whereas the DNA furnished D and trimming. In the table there are 2 million to 2.5 million clones, approximately 96% of which are singletons. The sequence came from a man between 18 and 35 years old in good health. The source material was naive CD4+ T cells sorted from blood. The subset: CD45RA+ positively selected.

DNA for the CDR3: TGTGCCAGCAGCTTAGATCCCCTAGACCAAGAGACCCAGTACTTC. This codes for CASSLDPLDQETQYF. The chain links TRBV11-2 to TRBJ2-5; D gene uncertain. This CDR3 comprises 15 residues. The ends were cut back, 0 bases at V and 0 bases at J, with 8 bases in the middle. Germline V CDR1 and CDR2: SGHAT, FQNNGV.